Listed below are T cell receptor beta chains from one sample, sequenced in a study of cytomegalovirus exposure and HLA in healthy donors. Generated by immunoSEQ multiplex PCR, the TCRdb table keeps only in-frame clones and is missing some. The sample has about 170,000 clones, over 70% seen once. Sequenced material: PBMCs. These receptors originate from a boy between 2 and 10 years old in good health and CMV-seronegative. CDR3s include the opening cysteine and the closing phenylalanine or tryptophan. A D gene is named only where the DNA matches it firmly. Only some rows state a clone size, as once, few, many or a class for expanded clones.

.	TRBJ1-1	TRBV2	once	TGTGCCAGCAGTTACAGAGAGAACACTGAAGCTTTCTTT	CASSYRENTEAFF
TRBD2	TRBJ2-7	TRBV19	.	TGTGCCAGTAGTACTCTAGCGGGATATTACGAGCAGTACTTC	CASSTLAGYYEQYF
.	TRBJ2-3	TRBV15	.	TGTGCCACCAGCACCCTTATCACAGATACGCAGTATTTT	CATSTLITDTQYF
.	TRBJ1-2	TRBV5-4	.	TGTGCCAGCAGCTTGGCCCCAGGTGGGGCCTATGGCTACACCTTC	CASSLAPGGAYGYTF
TRBD2	TRBJ2-5	TRBV30	.	TGTGCCTGTCAATTTAGCGGGAGACCTAAGGGGACCCAGTACTTC	CACQFSGRPKGTQYF
.	TRBJ1-1	TRBV19	.	TGTGCCGCTAACTCTGGGGGGACCACTGAAGCTTTCTTT	CAANSGGTTEAFF
.	TRBJ2-7	TRBV4-2	.	TGTGCCAGCAGCCAAGAGGGCGGGACCTACGAGCAGTACTTC	CASSQEGGTYEQYF
.	TRBJ1-1	TRBV27	once	TGTGCCAGCAGCCATGGTAGTGAAGGTTGGAGGACTGAAGCTTTCTTT	CASSHGSEGWRTEAFF
.	TRBJ1-2	TRBV5-1	.	TGCGCCAGCAGCTTGGGCATCGGGGGGCTAAATCTCTTCTACACCTTC	CASSLGIGGLNLFYTF
.	TRBJ1-5	TRBV2	once	TGTGCCAGCAGTGAGGGAGGCCTTGGTGATCAGCCCCAGCATTTT	CASSEGGLGDQPQHF
TRBD2	TRBJ2-1	TRBV7-8	.	TGTGCCAGCAGCTGGACGGGGGGGGGCACCGATGAGCAGTTCTTC	CASSWTGGGTDEQFF
TRBD1	TRBJ2-5	TRBV7-2	.	TGTGCCAGCAGCTTAGTGGGACAGGGATGGGAGACCCAGTACTTC	CASSLVGQGWETQYF
.	TRBJ1-1	TRBV7-9	.	TGTGCCAGCAGTTTGAGTCCTTTCATGAACACTGAAGCTTTCTTT	CASSLSPFMNTEAFF
.	TRBJ2-2	TRBV5-6	few	TGTGCCAGCAGCCGACAGGCTCTGTGGGACACCGGGGAGCTGTTTTTT	CASSRQALWDTGELFF
.	TRBJ2-1	TRBV7-3	.	TGTGCCAGCAGCTTAAACCCCCGGAGAGAGGAGCAGTTCTTC	CASSLNPRREEQFF
.	TRBJ1-1	TRBV4-1	few	TGCGCCAGCAGCCGGGTTTCGGGCAGGGATACTGAAGCTTTCTTT	CASSRVSGRDTEAFF
TRBD1	TRBJ1-1	TRBV30	.	TGTGCCTGGATCGGCGGACAGGGGGAGGAAGCTTTCTTT	CAWIGGQGEEAFF
.	TRBJ2-5	TRBV15	.	TGTGCCACCAGCTCACGTACAGGGTCTCGAGAGACCCAGTACTTC	CATSSRTGSRETQYF
.	TRBJ2-3	TRBV6-6	.	TGTGCCAGCAGTTCCCTCGGAGGCACAGATACGCAGTATTTT	CASSSLGGTDTQYF
TRBD1	TRBJ2-1	TRBV7-2	.	TGTGCCAGCAGCTTAGACAGGGGTTCCTACAATGAGCAGTTCTTC	CASSLDRGSYNEQFF
TRBD2	TRBJ2-7	TRBV6-6	.	TGTGCCAGCGGGGGACTAGTCTACGAGCAGTACTTC	CASGGLVYEQYF
.	TRBJ2-1	TRBV5-4	few	TGTGCCAGCAGCACGGTACCCTTACCGTACAATGAGCAGTTCTTC	CASSTVPLPYNEQFF
TRBD1	TRBJ1-1	TRBV29-1	.	TGCAGCGTTGATCGCAGGGGGCAGGGGAACACTGAAGCTTTCTTT	CSVDRRGQGNTEAFF
.	TRBJ2-7	TRBV19	.	TGTGCCAGTAGCTACAGGCCGAACTACGAGCAGTACTTC	CASSYRPNYEQYF
TRBD1	TRBJ1-4	TRBV7-2	few	TGTGCCAGCAGCTCCGGACAGGGTTTCTATGAAAAACTGTTTTTT	CASSSGQGFYEKLFF
TRBD1	TRBJ1-4	TRBV11-2	.	TGTGCCAGCAGCTTTGGGCATCAGGGGGTTTACGAAAAACTGTTTTTT	CASSFGHQGVYEKLFF
.	TRBJ2-5	TRBV5-1	.	TGCGCCAGCAGCTTTCAGAGCGAAGAGACCCAGTACTTC	CASSFQSEETQYF
.	TRBJ2-3	TRBV7-2	.	TGTGCCAGCAGCTTAGAATTAAGCCCAGATACGCAGTATTTT	CASSLELSPDTQYF
.	TRBJ2-3	TRBV10-3	.	TGTGCCATCAGTGGGTCCCTGGTGGAGTTGGCAGATACGCAGTATTTT	CAISGSLVELADTQYF
.	TRBJ1-6	TRBV21-1	.	TGTGCCGTTGTGTGGGGGCCTAATAATTCACCCCTCCACTTT	CAVVWGPNNSPLHF
TRBD1	TRBJ1-6	TRBV6-5	.	TGTGCCAGCAGCCCCGGACAGGTCCTCTCACCCCTCCACTTT	CASSPGQVLSPLHF
TRBD1	TRBJ1-6	TRBV4-1	.	TGCGCCAGCAGCCGCCGACAGGGGGGCGACCTGAGCTCCTATAATTCACCCCTCCACTTT	CASSRRQGGDLSSYNSPLHF
TRBD1	TRBJ1-1	TRBV20-1	.	TGCAGTGCCACCGGACAGGGGGCTTTCTTT	CSATGQGAFF
.	TRBJ1-5	TRBV6-6	.	TGTGCCACTAAGCGGGGTGATAGCAATCAGCCCCAGCATTTT	CATKRGDSNQPQHF
.	TRBJ2-3	TRBV5-4	.	TGTGCCAGCAGCTCGGTGACAAGCACAGATACGCAGTATTTT	CASSSVTSTDTQYF
TRBD2	TRBJ2-1	TRBV11-2	.	TGTGCCAGCAGCCCTTGGACTAGCCCCAACCTGATCTACAATGAGCAGTTCTTC	CASSPWTSPNLIYNEQFF
TRBD2	TRBJ2-5	TRBV27	.	TGTGCCAGCAGTCCCCCGGGCTGGACTAGCGGAAAACAAGAGACCCAGTACTTC	CASSPPGWTSGKQETQYF
TRBD1	TRBJ2-3	TRBV18	.	TGTGCCGGTGGACAGGGTACAGATACGCAGTATTTT	CAGGQGTDTQYF
.	TRBJ1-6	TRBV5-1	.	TGCGCCAGCAGCTTGAACCGCGGGACTCATAATTCACCCCTCCACTTT	CASSLNRGTHNSPLHF
.	TRBJ1-5	TRBV27	.	TGTGCCAGCAGTCCCCACAGGGATCAGCCCCAGCATTTT	CASSPHRDQPQHF
.	TRBJ1-6	TRBV9	.	TGTGCCAGCAGCGTAGGTCAGGCAGGTTCACCCCTCCACTTT	CASSVGQAGSPLHF
.	TRBJ1-2	TRBV10-3	.	TGTGCCATCAGCACCAACTACGACAGTCCTGACTATGGCTACACCTTC	CAISTNYDSPDYGYTF
TRBD2	TRBJ2-1	TRBV5-1	.	TGCGCCAGCAGGAGCGGGAGTGTCCCTGGCTCCTACAATGAGCAGTTCTTC	CASRSGSVPGSYNEQFF
.	TRBJ2-7	TRBV25-1	.	TGTGCCAGCAGTGGTTCGGGCGGGCAGACCTACGAGCAGTACTTC	CASSGSGGQTYEQYF
.	TRBJ1-5	TRBV30	.	TGTGCCTGGAAGGGTCTAGGGAGTCAGCCCCAGCATTTT	CAWKGLGSQPQHF
TRBD1	TRBJ1-1	TRBV19	.	TGTGCCAGTAGTACCCGAGGGACAGGGAACACTGAAGCTTTCTTT	CASSTRGTGNTEAFF
TRBD2	TRBJ2-7	TRBV27	.	TGTGCCAGCAGTCTCACGACTAGCAGCGACCAGCAGTACTTC	CASSLTTSSDQQYF
TRBD1	TRBJ2-2	TRBV28	.	TGTGCCAGCAGTTTTGGGACAGCCAACACCGGGGAGCTGTTTTTT	CASSFGTANTGELFF
.	TRBJ1-2	TRBV4-3	.	TGCGCCAGCAGCCAACTGTATCTCGAGAGCGGCTATGGCTACACCTTC	CASSQLYLESGYGYTF